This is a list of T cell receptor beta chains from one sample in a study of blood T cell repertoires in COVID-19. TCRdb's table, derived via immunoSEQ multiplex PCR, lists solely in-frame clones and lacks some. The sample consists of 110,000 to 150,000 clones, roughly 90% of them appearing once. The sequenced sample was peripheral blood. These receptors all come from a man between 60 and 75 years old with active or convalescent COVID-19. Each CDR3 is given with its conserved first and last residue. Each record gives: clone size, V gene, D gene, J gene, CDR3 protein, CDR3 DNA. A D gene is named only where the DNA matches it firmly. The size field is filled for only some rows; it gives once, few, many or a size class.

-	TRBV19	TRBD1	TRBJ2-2	CASAEGQGGYGYPGELFF	TGTGCCAGCGCCGAGGGACAGGGGGGGTATGGGTATCCCGGGGAGCTGTTTTTT
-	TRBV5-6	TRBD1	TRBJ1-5	CASSFHDREARAPQHF	TGTGCCAGCAGCTTCCATGACAGGGAGGCTCGGGCGCCCCAGCATTTT
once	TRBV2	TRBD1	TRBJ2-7	CASNGQGGYEQYF	TGTGCCAGCAACGGACAGGGCGGCTACGAGCAGTACTTC
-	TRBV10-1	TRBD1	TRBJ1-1	CASSPGQRSGAFF	TGCGCCAGCTCTCCGGGACAGCGGTCAGGAGCTTTCTTT
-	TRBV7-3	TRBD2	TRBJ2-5	CASSLAGGGETQYF	TGTGCCAGCAGCCTAGCGGGGGGCGGCGAGACCCAGTACTTC
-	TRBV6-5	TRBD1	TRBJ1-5	CASGQGQGDQPQHF	TGTGCCAGCGGACAAGGACAGGGTGATCAGCCCCAGCATTTT
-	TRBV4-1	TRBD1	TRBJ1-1	CASSQDPSGTGGSSTEAFF	TGCGCCAGCAGCCAAGATCCTTCCGGGACAGGGGGTAGTTCCACTGAAGCTTTCTTT
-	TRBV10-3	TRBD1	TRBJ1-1	CAIWGGRGHTEAFF	TGTGCCATCTGGGGTGGCAGGGGGCACACTGAAGCTTTCTTT
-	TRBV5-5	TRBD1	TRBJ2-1	CASSFEGQGKDNEQFF	TGTGCCAGCAGCTTTGAGGGACAGGGGAAGGACAATGAGCAGTTCTTC
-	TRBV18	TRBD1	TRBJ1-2	CASSPGQGAGGYTF	TGTGCCAGCTCACCCGGCCAGGGGGCGGGTGGCTACACCTTC
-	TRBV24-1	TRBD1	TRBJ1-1	CATSDCGQANTEAFF	TGTGCCACCAGTGATTGTGGACAGGCGAACACTGAAGCTTTCTTT
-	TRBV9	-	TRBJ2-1	CASSVAFGSGNEQFF	TGTGCCAGCAGCGTAGCTTTCGGGAGCGGCAATGAGCAGTTCTTC
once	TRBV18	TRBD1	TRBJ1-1	CASSLNGQGNTEAFF	TGTGCCAGCTCACTCAACGGACAGGGGAACACTGAAGCTTTCTTT
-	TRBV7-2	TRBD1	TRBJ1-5	CASSLDSGGRQPQHF	TGTGCCAGCAGCTTAGATTCAGGGGGCAGGCAGCCCCAGCATTTT
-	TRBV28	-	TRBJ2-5	CATTPGTTPEGGTQYF	TGTGCCACAACCCCGGGCACCACACCAGAGGGAGGGACCCAGTACTTC
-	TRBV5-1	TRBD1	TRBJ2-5	CASSPGQALQGRETQYF	TGCGCCAGCAGCCCTGGACAGGCACTACAAGGCCGGGAGACCCAGTACTTC
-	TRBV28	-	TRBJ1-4	CASSLGQAPEKLFF	TGTGCCAGCAGTTTAGGGCAGGCGCCGGAAAAACTGTTTTTT
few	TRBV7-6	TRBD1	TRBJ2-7	CASSLAGQDYEQYF	TGTGCCAGCAGCTTAGCGGGACAGGACTACGAGCAGTACTTC
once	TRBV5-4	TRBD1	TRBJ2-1	CASSTGQSVYNEQFF	TGTGCCAGCAGCACGGGACAGAGCGTCTACAATGAGCAGTTCTTC
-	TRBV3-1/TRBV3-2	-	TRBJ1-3	CASSQAAGGSGSGNTIYF	TGTGCCAGCAGCCAAGCCGCAGGAGGGTCCGGCTCTGGAAACACCATATATTTT
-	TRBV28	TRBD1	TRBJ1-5	CASSSGGFDNQPQHF	TGTGCCAGCAGTTCAGGGGGGTTCGACAATCAGCCCCAGCATTTT
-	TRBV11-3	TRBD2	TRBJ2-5	CASSSTSIGETQYF	TGTGCCAGCAGCTCGACTAGCATTGGAGAGACCCAGTACTTC
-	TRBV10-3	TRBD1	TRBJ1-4	CAISESKAGTGITTNEKLFF	TGTGCCATCAGTGAGTCGAAGGCCGGGACAGGGATTACAACTAATGAAAAACTGTTTTTT
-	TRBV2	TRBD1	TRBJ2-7	CASSTRQGAHEQYF	TGTGCCAGCAGTACCAGACAGGGGGCACACGAGCAGTACTTC
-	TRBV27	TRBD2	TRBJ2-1	CASSYLAGGGNEQFF	TGTGCCAGCAGTTACCTAGCGGGGGGTGGAAATGAGCAGTTCTTC
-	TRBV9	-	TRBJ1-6	CASRSGVGLNSPLHF	TGTGCCAGCAGATCCGGGGTAGGCCTTAATTCACCCCTCCACTTT
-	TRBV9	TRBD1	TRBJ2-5	CASSVATNRGRQETQYF	TGTGCCAGCAGCGTAGCTACGAACAGGGGGAGGCAAGAGACCCAGTACTTC
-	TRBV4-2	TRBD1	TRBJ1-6	CASSQEKDRGNSPLHF	TGTGCCAGCAGCCAAGAAAAGGACAGGGGAAATTCACCCCTCCACTTT
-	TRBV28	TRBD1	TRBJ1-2	CASTFTGGGTYGYTF	TGTGCCAGCACCTTCACAGGGGGGGGTACCTATGGCTACACCTTC
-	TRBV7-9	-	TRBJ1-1	CASSPSTEAFF	TGTGCCAGCAGCCCCTCCACTGAAGCTTTCTTT
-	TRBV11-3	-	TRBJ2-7	CASSPPDSYEQYF	TGTGCCAGCAGCCCCCCGGACAGCTACGAGCAGTACTTC
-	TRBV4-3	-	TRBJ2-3	CASSLSPPGTSTDTQYF	TGCGCCAGCAGCCTTTCCCCTCCGGGGACTAGCACAGATACGCAGTATTTT
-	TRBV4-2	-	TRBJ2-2	CASSQAEGANTGELFF	TGTGCCAGCAGCCAGGCGGAGGGGGCCAACACCGGGGAGCTGTTTTTT
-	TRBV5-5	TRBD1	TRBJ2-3	CASSTNRGPGDTQYF	TGTGCCAGCAGCACCAACAGGGGGCCAGGAGATACGCAGTATTTT
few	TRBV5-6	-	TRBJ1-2	CASSQRTVAGGYTF	TGTGCCAGCAGCCAACGGACAGTAGCTGGTGGCTACACCTTC
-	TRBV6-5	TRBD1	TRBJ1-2	CASSYSRGRDGYTF	TGTGCCAGCAGTTATTCCAGGGGGCGGGATGGCTACACCTTC
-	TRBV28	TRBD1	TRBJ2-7	CASSLTTTGALLYEQYF	TGTGCCAGCAGTTTAACCACGACAGGGGCACTTCTCTACGAGCAGTACTTC
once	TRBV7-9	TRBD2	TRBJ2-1	CASLASGYNEQFF	TGTGCCAGCCTGGCTAGCGGTTACAATGAGCAGTTCTTC
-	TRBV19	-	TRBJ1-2	CASSSGDRIGHYGYTF	TGTGCCAGTAGTTCCGGAGACAGGATCGGTCATTATGGCTACACCTTC
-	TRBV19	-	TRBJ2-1	CASSIYPRHTEQFF	TGTGCCAGTAGTATATACCCCCGACACACGGAGCAGTTCTTC
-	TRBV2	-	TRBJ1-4	CASHRDTTNEKLFF	TGTGCCAGTCACCGGGATACAACTAATGAAAAACTGTTTTTT
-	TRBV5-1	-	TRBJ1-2	CASSLTGFNYGYTF	TGCGCCAGCAGCTTGACAGGGTTCAACTATGGCTACACCTTC
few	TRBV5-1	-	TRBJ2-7	CASSLGPGEEQYF	TGCGCCAGCAGCTTGGGACCAGGGGAAGAGCAGTACTTC
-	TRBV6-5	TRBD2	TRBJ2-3	CASRAGRITDTQYF	TGTGCCAGCAGAGCGGGGAGAATCACAGATACGCAGTATTTT
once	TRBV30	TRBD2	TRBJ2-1	CASTPGGEEKQFF	TGTGCCTCCACCCCGGGGGGGGAGGAAAAGCAGTTCTTC
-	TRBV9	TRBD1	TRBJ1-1	CASSADRGSLNTEAFF	TGTGCCAGCAGCGCAGACAGGGGCTCCCTGAACACTGAAGCTTTCTTT
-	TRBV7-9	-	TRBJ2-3	CASLTRTSTDTQYF	TGTGCCAGCTTAACGAGGACTAGCACAGATACGCAGTATTTT
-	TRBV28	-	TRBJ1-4	CASSYREKLFF	TGTGCCAGCAGTTACCGGGAAAAACTGTTTTTT
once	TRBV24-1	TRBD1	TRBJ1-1	CATSEPGTGKAFF	TGTGCCACCAGTGAACCCGGGACAGGAAAAGCTTTCTTT